These 22 T cell receptor beta chains share one sample of origin, sequenced in a study of OX40 agonist ivuxolimab in advanced cancers. Libraries were prepared by immunoSEQ multiplex PCR; TCRdb keeps only in-frame clonotypes and omits some of them. This table holds some 90,000 clones, roughly 90% found once. The material was CD4+ or CD8+ T cells sorted from blood, obtained in a trial of the OX40 agonist ivuxolimab. Receptors originate from an adult with an advanced solid tumor such as melanoma, head and neck, liver or kidney cancer.

The chain links TRBV6-5 to TRBJ2-5; 12 bases align to TRBD1. In germline, CDR1 is MNHEY, CDR2 SVGAGI. After removal of 0 bases from V and 3 bases from J, the junction contained 2 bases not matched to a gene. This CDR3 spans 16 amino acids. CDR3 DNA: TGTGCCAGCAGTTACTCGGGGACAGGGGGCGAAGAGACCCAGTACTTC. Translating it yields CASSYSGTGGEETQYF.

The rearrangement joins TRBV27 to TRBJ2-1; no clear D gene. Trimming cost V 5 bases and J 0 bases, with 8 bases left between them. Germline loops: CDR1 MNHEY, CDR2 SMNVEV (reference sequence). The CDR3 sequence is 14 residues long. CDR3 residues: CASSTGYSYNEQFF. CDR3 coding DNA: TGTGCCAGCAGTACCGGATACTCCTACAATGAGCAGTTCTTC.

This clone was seen once. The chain is built from TRBV28 and TRBJ2-7; 7 bases are shared with TRBD1. The V gene end was trimmed by 3 bases and the J gene end by 0 bases; junction bases not matched to a gene: 11. This CDR3 is built from 17 residues. The germline V gene has CDR1 MDHEN and CDR2 SYDVKM. The CDR3 DNA is TGTGCCAGCAGTTTCCGCAGTTTCCGGGACAGCTCCTACGAGCAGTACTTC. This sequence encodes CASSFRSFRDSSYEQYF.

This chain connects TRBV4-3 to TRBJ1-3; D call uncertain. The CDR3 extends over 16 amino acids. CDR1 LGHNA and CDR2 YSLEER come from the germline V gene. V shed 3 bases and J shed 4 bases, with 16 bases lying between them. The CDR3 spells CASSQNSGRPGNTIYF. DNA of the CDR3: TGCGCCAGCAGCCAGAACTCCGGGAGGCCCGGAAACACCATATATTTT.

The chain uses TRBV6-1 and TRBJ1-1; TRBD1 is a possible D gene (5 bases). Between the trimmed V and J ends, which lost 5 bases and 1 base, there was a span of 14 bases. Per germline, CDR1 MNHNS and CDR2 SASEGT. This CDR3 has 15 amino acids. CDR3 nucleotide sequence: TGTGCCAGCAGTCCATGGGACCTGGGGAACACTGAAGCTTTCTTT. Translation: CASSPWDLGNTEAFF.

This clone was seen a handful of times. The CDR3 here is CASSYDEGTNEKLFF. CDR3 bases: TGTGCCAGCAGTTACGACGAAGGAACTAATGAAAAACTGTTTTTT. V is TRBV6-6 and J is TRBJ1-4; D gene ambiguous. The CDR3 length is 15 residues. With 2 bases removed from V and 1 base from J, the gap between germline ends came to 8 bases. Germline-derived CDR1 and CDR2 are MNHNY and SVGAGI (reference sequence).

This clone has only one observation. The chain has TRBV11-2 and TRBJ2-3, with 7 nucleotides matching TRBD2. Trimming removed 0 bases from V and 2 bases from J; junction bases left unmatched: 8. The germline CDR1 and CDR2 sequences are SGHAT and FQNNGV. The CDR3 has 17 amino acids. CDR3 sequence (DNA): TGTGCCAGCAGCTTAGAAATCGGGAGGCCCTTCACAGATACGCAGTATTTT. It yields the protein CASSLEIGRPFTDTQYF.

This clone was seen just once. The CDR3 here is CASSRGTEAFF. The CDR3, as DNA: TGTGCCAGCAGCAGAGGAACTGAAGCTTTCTTT. V and J are TRBV21-1 and TRBJ1-1. TRBV21-1 is flagged as a pseudogene. The CDR3 length is 11 residues.

The CDR3 bases are TGTGCCAGCAGCCACGGACAAGGGAGTTATAGCAATCAGCCCCAGCATTTT. Protein product: CASSHGQGSYSNQPQHF. The chain has TRBV5-6 and TRBJ1-5, with D perhaps TRBD1 (5 bases). CDR3 length equals 17 residues. The ends were cut back, 4 bases at V and 0 bases at J, with 17 bases in the middle. Germline CDR1 reads SGHDT; CDR2 reads YYEEEE.

The chain uses TRBV4-1 and TRBJ2-2; perhaps TRBD2 as D (6 bases). The V gene's germline CDR1 is MGHRA and CDR2 YSYEKL. This CDR3 is built from 16 residues. V lost 1 base to trimming and J lost 4 bases, with 13 bases between them. CDR3 protein: CASSQAVKGGTGELFF. The CDR3 nucleotides read TGCGCCAGCAGCCAAGCTGTGAAGGGAGGCACCGGGGAGCTGTTTTTT.

J is TRBJ2-5 and V is TRBV7-6; tentatively, D is TRBD1 (5 bases). The V end lost 5 bases, the J end lost 4 bases, and 11 bases lay between the germline ends. CDR3 size: 13 residues. Germline values: CDR1 SGHVS, CDR2 FNYEAQ. The CDR3 here is CASSPGHGETQYF. The DNA for the CDR3 is TGTGCCAGCAGCCCCGGACATGGAGAGACCCAGTACTTC. The variable domain in full, with the rest retrieved from reference TRBV7-6 and TRBJ2-5, is GAGVSQSPRYKVTKRGQDVALRCDPISGHVSLYWYRQALGQGPEFLTYFNYEAQQDKSGLPNDRFSAERPEGSISTLTIQRTEQRDSAMYRCASSPGHGETQYFGPGTRLLVL.

The chain recombines TRBV29-1 with TRBJ2-7, with 7 bases lining up with TRBD1. The CDR3 runs to 11 residues. The germline CDR1 and CDR2 sequences are SQVTM and ANQGSEA. Trimming cost V 7 bases and J 6 bases; bases outside gene matches: 6. The CDR3 sequence is CSGLSGGEQYF. CDR3 DNA sequence: TGCAGCGGTCTTTCAGGGGGCGAGCAGTACTTC.

The table lists this clone with a count of one. This rearrangement joins TRBV27 to TRBJ2-1; the D is unclear. Trimming took 0 bases from V and 8 from J, leaving 14 bases between them. This CDR3 has 15 residues. CDR1 and CDR2 (germline): MNHEY, SMNVEV (reference sequence). CDR3 protein: CASSLSVRLMDEQFF. CDR3 DNA sequence: TGTGCCAGCAGTTTATCGGTGCGCCTGATGGATGAGCAGTTCTTC.

The rearrangement links TRBV11-3 to TRBJ1-1; 8 nucleotides agree with TRBD1. The J segment lost 8 bases and the V segment lost 4 bases, leaving 6 bases of the junction unmatched. The CDR3 has 13 residues. The V gene's germline CDR1 is SGHNT and CDR2 YENEEA. The CDR3 nucleotides read TGTGCCAGCAGCTCAAACCGGGACAGGGAAGCTTTCTTT. The encoded protein is CASSSNRDREAFF.

This clone has a single count. V and J are TRBV4-1 and TRBJ2-3; 8 nucleotides align to TRBD2. In germline, CDR1 is MGHRA, CDR2 YSYEKL. The CDR3 extends over 14 amino acids. Trimming removed 4 bases from V and 4 bases from J; junction bases left unmatched: 4. The CDR3 here is CASSRSGRADTQYF. CDR3 nucleotides: TGCGCCAGCAGCCGGAGCGGGAGAGCAGATACGCAGTATTTT.

CDR3 in amino acids: CASSFLSGRTLNSYNEQFF. The CDR3 bases are TGCGCCAGCAGCTTTCTTAGCGGGAGGACCCTAAACTCCTACAATGAGCAGTTCTTC. The chain recombines TRBV5-1 with TRBJ2-1; 10 bases are shared with TRBD2. There are 19 residues in the CDR3. CDR1 and CDR2 (germline): SGHRS, YFSETQ. J gave up 0 bases and V 2 bases, and 11 bases lay outside the gene matches.

This chain joins TRBV29-1 and TRBJ1-2; D is undetermined. The CDR3 length is 10 residues. The germline CDR1 and CDR2 sequences are SQVTM and ANQGSEA. V lost 4 bases and J lost 6, with 6 bases in between. As DNA, the CDR3 is TGCAGCGTTGCAGGAGATGGCTACACCTTC. As protein: CSVAGDGYTF.

This sequence joins TRBV15 and TRBJ1-2, with D unclear. V lost 4 bases to trimming and J lost 3 bases, with 9 bases between them. CDR3 length: 13 amino acids. CDR1 is LNHNV and CDR2 is YYDKDF in the germline V gene (reference sequence). CDR3 DNA sequence: TGTGCCACCAGCAAAGGAGAAGACTATGGCTACACCTTC. It codes for CATSKGEDYGYTF.

V is TRBV6-5 and J is TRBJ2-7; 8 nucleotides match TRBD1. This CDR3 is 14 amino acids long. Germline V CDR1 and CDR2: MNHEY, SVGAGI. The DNA for the CDR3 is TGTCACGGGGCGAGACAGGGGCTAACCTACGAGCAGTACTTC. It codes for CHGARQGLTYEQYF.

This clone was seen at least ten times. The sample contains more than one DNA sequence encoding this CDR3. The chain carries TRBV28 and TRBJ2-3; TRBD2 matches 8 bases. Germline V CDR1 and CDR2: MDHEN, SYDVKM. The CDR3 has 14 amino acids. The junction had 2 bases not matched to a gene; V was cut back by 3 bases and J by 3 bases. The CDR3 DNA reads TGTGCCAGCAGTTTCGTAGCGGGGACAGATACGCAGTATTTT. Translating it yields CASSFVAGTDTQYF.

The chain carries TRBV7-7 and TRBJ2-2, with 11 bases matching TRBD1. The trim removed 8 bases at V and 5 bases at J, leaving 7 bases unmatched. This CDR3 has 15 residues. CDR1 and CDR2 (germline): SSHAT, FNYEAQ (reference sequence). CDR3 nucleotide sequence: TGTGCCAGCGCAGCCTGGGACAGGGGGACCGGGGAGCTGTTTTTT. It specifies CASAAWDRGTGELFF.

The J gene is TRBJ2-7, the V gene TRBV30, with D perhaps TRBD2 (5 bases). The length of the CDR3 is 15 residues. The germline CDR1 and CDR2 sequences are GTSNPN and SVGIG (reference sequence). Trimming took 4 bases from V and 1 from J, leaving 17 bases between them. The CDR3 DNA is TGTGCCTGGACCCCTCCATACGGGGATTCCTACGAGCAGTACTTC. This encodes CAWTPPYGDSYEQYF.